The sequence of this T cell receptor beta chain was determined in a study of blood T cell repertoires in COVID-19. Turning to the study itself: Specimens from acute and convalescent COVID-19 originated in the United States, Italy and Spain. The cDNA or gDNA used as material had been derived from T cells, B-cell-depleted T cells, or PBMCs.

This clone was recorded a few times. Original handling: Estimation of nucleated cell counts was performed using reference gene primer amplification. Data came from immunoSEQ multiplex PCR; TCRdb stores just in-frame clones and leaves some out. D and trimming were read from the DNA, whereas the V and J calls and clone size are those reported in that table. The data contain about 160,000 clones, about nine tenths of them singletons. Trimming took 3 bases from V and 7 from J, leaving 10 bases between them. CDR3 length: 12 amino acids. Per the germline V gene, CDR1 is MNHNS and CDR2 is SASEGT. Sample: peripheral blood. The source of this sequence is a woman between 55 and 75 years old who had recovered from COVID-19. The rearrangement links TRBV6-1 to TRBJ2-7; D not certain. The CDR3 nucleotides read TGTGCCAGCAGTGATATCGGTCGGGAGCAGTACTTC. It specifies CASSDIGREQYF.